Below, 5 T cell receptor beta chains from the same sample are listed, as sequenced in a study of blood T cell repertoires in COVID-19. Clones were sequenced by immunoSEQ multiplex PCR, and TCRdb holds only the in-frame ones, with some missing. The data show fewer than 110,000 clones, about 93% seen once. Sequenced material: peripheral blood. The source of these receptors is a woman aged 25 to 39 with acute or convalescent COVID-19.

The chain couples TRBV15 to TRBJ1-5, with D hard to call. CDR3 length equals 15 residues. Germline V CDR1 and CDR2: LNHNV, YYDKDF (reference sequence). Deletions cut 4 bases from V and 3 bases from J, with 13 bases between. The CDR3 DNA is TGTGCCACCAGCATGGGCCTTGAATTCAATCAGCCCCAGCATTTT. It specifies CATSMGLEFNQPQHF.

The chain links TRBV6-5 to TRBJ1-1; 7 bases line up with TRBD1. Germline CDR1 is MNHEY and CDR2 is SVGAGI. CDR3 size: 16 residues. After removal of 2 bases from V and 4 bases from J, the junction contained 10 bases not matched to a gene. The CDR3 sequence: CASSYTPGQFSTEAFF. CDR3 bases: TGTGCCAGCAGTTACACACCGGGACAGTTCAGCACTGAAGCTTTCTTT.

V and J are TRBV24-1 and TRBJ2-1; D is perhaps TRBD1 (5 bases). This CDR3 is 13 amino acids long. The germline V gene encodes CDR1 KGHDR and CDR2 SFDVKD. V was shortened by 5 bases and J by 6 bases, with 10 bases between the two germline ends. CDR3 coding DNA: TGTGCCACCAGTGGTACAGGACGCAATGAGCAGTTCTTC. Amino acids: CATSGTGRNEQFF.

The chain joins TRBV15 to TRBJ1-4; D unclear. The germline V and J ends were trimmed by 0 bases and 0 bases, with 8 bases remaining between them. CDR1 and CDR2 from the germline V gene are LNHNV and YYDKDF (reference sequence). This CDR3 is 16 amino acids long. The CDR3 sequence is CATSRDLSATNEKLFF. CDR3 in DNA: TGTGCCACCAGCAGAGATCTAAGCGCAACTAATGAAAAACTGTTTTTT.

This rearrangement joins TRBV7-2 to TRBJ1-5, with 10 positions matching TRBD1. V was clipped by 5 bases and J by 3 bases; unmatched bases: 4. This CDR3 contains 15 residues. The germline gives CDR1 SGHTA, CDR2 FQGNSA. The CDR3 sequence: CASSLDRGLNQPQHF. The CDR3, as DNA: TGTGCCAGCAGCCTCGACAGGGGGCTCAATCAGCCCCAGCATTTT.